The present T cell receptor beta chain was sequenced within a study of OX40 agonist ivuxolimab in advanced cancers. Background on the study: Patient treatment consisted of intravenous ivuxolimab administration every 2 weeks at 0.01 to 10 mg/kg. Patients were roughly 81% male with ages about 20 to 79, mean roughly 64. Of the patients, three showed partial responses, one with hepatocellular carcinoma and two with cutaneous melanoma.

This CDR3 is built from 16 residues. Study-level points and caveats: Low normalized T-cell clonal expansion was also seen in some nonresponders.

Comments on this clone: Its antigen is not known.

Only in-frame clones appear in the TCRdb table, and some are missing; sequencing was by immunoSEQ multiplex PCR. Of some 45,000 clones listed, roughly 84% are singletons. V is TRBV21-1 and J is TRBJ2-7; no check of the table's D call, TRBD1, against the DNA was made. TRBV21-1 has pseudogene status. This clonotype originated in an adult with an advanced solid tumor such as melanoma, head and neck, liver or kidney cancer. The starting material was CD4+ or CD8+ T cells sorted from blood, obtained in a trial of the OX40 agonist ivuxolimab. The CDR3 nucleotides read TGTGCCAGCAGCGCACCGGACAGGGCCAGCTCCTACGAGCAGTACTTC. Protein: CASSAPDRASSYEQYF.